A selection of T cell receptor beta chains follows, all from one sample in a study of T cell changes during pregnancy in multiple sclerosis. TCRdb's copy holds only in-frame clones and misses some; the assay was immunoSEQ multiplex PCR. The profile covers 90,000 to 100,000 clones, with 92% appearing a single time and 1.5% taken by the ten largest. Sequencing was performed on peripheral blood, taken in the first trimester of pregnancy. The receptors were gathered from a female donor with multiple sclerosis, enrolled in a pregnancy study. Both conserved end residues are part of each CDR3. The D gene is left open where the match is weak. Expanded clones get a size class; other rows say once, few or many, or leave the size out.

j_call d_call clone_size v_call cdr3_aa cdr3_nt
TRBJ2-1 NA NA TRBV2 CASSHRLGLYNEQFF TGTGCCAGCAGCCACCGGTTGGGGCTTTACAATGAGCAGTTCTTC
TRBJ1-5 NA NA TRBV27 CASSPRGGGHQPQHF TGTGCCAGCAGCCCCAGGGGCGGGGGCCATCAGCCCCAGCATTTT
TRBJ2-3 TRBD2 NA TRBV19 CASSTPGREEDTQYF TGTGCCAGTAGTACGCCAGGGAGGGAAGAGGATACGCAGTATTTT
TRBJ2-7 TRBD1 NA TRBV13 CASSLGTGGMVNEQYF TGTGCCAGCAGCTTGGGGACAGGGGGCATGGTGAACGAGCAGTACTTC
TRBJ1-2 NA NA TRBV16 CASSQSVAGREDYGYTF TGTGCCAGCAGCCAATCGGTAGCGGGCAGGGAGGACTATGGCTACACCTTC
TRBJ2-2 NA NA TRBV9 CASSAGGTGYTGELFF TGTGCCAGCAGCGCGGGGGGGACAGGGTACACCGGGGAGCTGTTTTTT
TRBJ2-1 NA NA TRBV5-1 CASSFVGGRDEQFF TGCGCCAGCAGCTTCGTCGGGGGGCGGGATGAGCAGTTCTTC
TRBJ1-5 NA NA TRBV6-1 CASVAGRLNQPQHF TGTGCCAGCGTTGCGGGCCGGTTAAATCAGCCCCAGCATTTT
TRBJ1-1 NA NA TRBV13 CASTLRGGRNTEAFF TGTGCCAGCACCCTCCGGGGGGGGCGGAACACTGAAGCTTTCTTT
TRBJ1-1 NA few TRBV5-1 CASSWTTTTQGNTEAFF TGCGCCAGCAGCTGGACGACAACCACTCAGGGGAACACTGAAGCTTTCTTT
TRBJ2-5 NA NA TRBV5-1 CASSLGGQHQETQYF TGCGCCAGCAGCTTGGGGGGACAACACCAAGAGACCCAGTACTTC
TRBJ2-2 TRBD2 few TRBV5-4 CASSLSSGYTGELFF TGTGCCAGCAGCTTGTCTAGCGGATACACCGGGGAGCTGTTTTTT
TRBJ2-6 NA NA TRBV6-5 CASSYSSFSGANVLTF TGTGCCAGCAGTTACTCATCGTTCTCTGGGGCCAACGTCCTGACTTTC
TRBJ2-1 TRBD1 NA TRBV6-1 CAGQDRGRNEQFF TGTGCCGGGCAAGACAGGGGGCGAAATGAGCAGTTCTTC
TRBJ2-3 TRBD2 NA TRBV7-2 CASSFRLAPNTDTQYF TGTGCCAGCAGCTTCCGACTAGCGCCGAACACAGATACGCAGTATTTT
TRBJ1-1 NA NA TRBV5-1 CASSLEGVDLNTEAFF TGCGCCAGCAGCTTGGAGGGGGTTGACCTGAACACTGAAGCTTTCTTT
TRBJ1-5 TRBD1 NA TRBV27 CASGFGQGSQPQHF TGTGCCAGTGGGTTTGGACAGGGGTCGCAGCCCCAGCATTTT
TRBJ2-3 TRBD1 once TRBV5-1 CASSFSTGITDTQYF TGCGCCAGCAGCTTCTCGACAGGGATCACAGATACGCAGTATTTT
TRBJ2-1 NA once TRBV7-6 CASSSLTPGTPYNEQFF TGTGCCAGCAGCTCCCTCACTCCCGGGACTCCCTACAATGAGCAGTTCTTC
TRBJ1-1 NA NA TRBV19 CASRLGGNTEAFF TGTGCCAGTAGACTAGGAGGGAACACTGAAGCTTTCTTT
TRBJ2-7 NA NA TRBV5-1 CASSLEASESLYEQYF TGCGCCAGCAGCTTGGAGGCTAGCGAGTCCCTCTACGAGCAGTACTTC
TRBJ2-7 NA few TRBV5-4 CASSLFQGYEQYF TGTGCCAGCAGCTTGTTTCAGGGCTACGAGCAGTACTTC
TRBJ2-3 TRBD2 once TRBV2 CASSFSGRVTDTQYF TGTGCCAGCAGTTTTAGCGGGAGAGTCACAGATACGCAGTATTTT
TRBJ2-2 NA NA TRBV28 CASSEEWRSTGELFF TGTGCCAGCAGTGAGGAATGGCGAAGCACCGGGGAGCTGTTTTTT
TRBJ1-2 TRBD1 NA TRBV10-3 CAISAVDRGNYGYTF TGTGCCATCAGTGCGGTCGACAGGGGTAACTATGGCTACACCTTC
TRBJ1-2 NA NA TRBV9 CASRGVDGYTF TGTGCCAGCCGCGGAGTGGATGGCTACACCTTC
TRBJ1-1 NA NA TRBV5-1 CASSLWGADTEAFF TGCGCCAGCAGCTTGTGGGGCGCCGACACTGAAGCTTTCTTT
TRBJ2-2 NA NA TRBV4-1 CASRTSIGLNTGELFF TGCGCCAGCAGGACGAGTATAGGACTTAACACCGGGGAGCTGTTTTTT
TRBJ1-1 TRBD1 NA TRBV28 CASTTGGPITEAFF TGTGCCAGCACCACAGGGGGCCCGATCACTGAAGCTTTCTTT
TRBJ2-7 NA NA TRBV7-3 CASSLSGQLGGQYF TGTGCCAGCAGCTTATCTGGACAGCTTGGCGGGCAGTACTTC
TRBJ2-3 NA NA TRBV6-4 CASRPDRSTDTQYF TGTGCCAGCCGTCCGGACAGAAGCACAGATACGCAGTATTTT
TRBJ2-7 TRBD1 NA TRBV7-8 CASSPAGTGALEQYF TGTGCCAGCAGCCCCGCGGGGACAGGCGCTTTGGAGCAGTACTTC
TRBJ2-7 TRBD2 NA TRBV27 CASSWAGADLREQYF TGTGCCAGCAGTTGGGCGGGAGCCGACTTGCGGGAGCAGTACTTC
TRBJ1-1 NA NA TRBV5-1 CASSLDVQPNTEAFF TGCGCCAGCAGCTTGGACGTACAGCCGAACACTGAAGCTTTCTTT
TRBJ2-7 TRBD2 NA TRBV5-1 CASSLGTSDSWNEQYF TGCGCCAGCAGCCTCGGGACTAGCGATTCTTGGAACGAGCAGTACTTC
TRBJ2-1 NA NA TRBV19 CASSLSTSRGNEQFF TGTGCCAGTAGTCTCTCGACTAGCAGGGGCAATGAGCAGTTCTTC
TRBJ2-7 NA NA TRBV27 CASSRTFSSYEQYF TGTGCCAGCAGTCGGACTTTTAGCTCCTACGAGCAGTACTTC
TRBJ2-7 NA once TRBV21-1 CASSRGAGVRDYEQYF TGTGCCAGCAGCAGAGGGGCGGGGGTTAGAGACTACGAGCAGTACTTC
TRBJ1-4 NA NA TRBV5-1 CASSLEGQNEKLFF TGCGCCAGCAGCTTGGAGGGGCAGAACGAAAAACTGTTTTTT
TRBJ2-3 TRBD2 NA TRBV10-3 CAIRGGGSTDTQYF TGTGCCATCAGGGGGGGAGGGAGCACAGATACGCAGTATTTT
TRBJ2-5 TRBD1 once TRBV19 CASSMMTGGARETQYF TGTGCCAGTAGTATGATGACAGGGGGCGCGAGGGAGACCCAGTACTTC
TRBJ1-4 NA NA TRBV9 CASSATQVREKLFF TGTGCCAGCAGCGCGACACAGGTTCGGGAAAAACTGTTTTTT
TRBJ2-2 NA few TRBV6-5 CASRTVNTGELFF TGTGCCAGCAGGACAGTTAACACCGGGGAGCTGTTTTTT
TRBJ1-1 TRBD1 NA TRBV5-1 CASSSSDRGPTEAFF TGCGCCAGCAGCTCATCGGACAGGGGTCCCACTGAAGCTTTCTTT
TRBJ2-3 TRBD2 NA TRBV2 CASKLRESDTQYF TGTGCCAGCAAATTGCGGGAGTCAGATACGCAGTATTTT
TRBJ1-4 TRBD1 NA TRBV5-6 CASSWTGGYATNEKLFF TGTGCCAGCAGCTGGACAGGGGGCTATGCAACTAATGAAAAACTGTTTTTT
TRBJ2-6 NA NA TRBV27 CASSLRGGAGANVLTF TGTGCCAGCAGTTTAAGGGGGGGCGCTGGGGCCAACGTCCTGACTTTC
TRBJ2-5 NA NA TRBV6-5 CASSYSTGWDQETQYF TGTGCCAGCAGTTACTCGACCGGGTGGGACCAAGAGACCCAGTACTTC
TRBJ2-3 NA NA TRBV19 CASSIFPSTDTQYF TGTGCCAGTAGTATATTCCCGAGCACAGATACGCAGTATTTT